Listed below are T cell receptor beta chains from one sample, sequenced in a study of memory CD4+ T cells and cytomegalovirus serostatus. Only in-frame clones appear in the TCRdb table, and some are missing; sequencing was by immunoSEQ multiplex PCR. The profile covers about 64,000 clones, with roughly 80% appearing a single time and about 1% taken by the ten largest. The sample comprised memory CD4+ T cells from blood. The source is an adult in good health and CMV-seronegative. CDR3s include the opening cysteine and the closing phenylalanine or tryptophan. A D gene is named only where the DNA matches it firmly. Size is omitted from some rows. Given values are once, few, many or a class for expanded clones.

v_call,j_call,d_call,clone_size,cdr3_nt,cdr3_aa
TRBV6-5,TRBJ2-7,TRBD2,once,TGTGCCAGCAGTTACAAGGGAGGGAGCGGCTACGAGCAGTACTTC,CASSYKGGSGYEQYF
TRBV5-1,TRBJ1-3,-,-,TGCGCCAGCAGCTTGGGGTCATCTGGAAACACCATATATTTT,CASSLGSSGNTIYF
TRBV9,TRBJ1-1,-,few,TGTGCCAGCAGCGTAGGTTTAGACTCAGCCGGGACAAAAGAAGCTTTCTTT,CASSVGLDSAGTKEAFF
TRBV18,TRBJ1-4,-,-,TGTGCCAGCTCCGGCAGAATTAATGAAAAACTGTTTTTT,CASSGRINEKLFF
TRBV28,TRBJ1-1,TRBD1,-,TGTGCCAGCAGATACCAGGGGGTCAGGACTGAAGCTTTCTTT,CASRYQGVRTEAFF
TRBV9,TRBJ2-7,TRBD2,-,TGTGCCAGCAGCGCCCGGGGGACTACCGAGGAACGGCAGTACTTC,CASSARGTTEERQYF
TRBV28,TRBJ1-5,-,-,TGTGCCAGCAGCCCCACATCCGCCCTGCTGCCCCAGCATTTT,CASSPTSALLPQHF
TRBV14,TRBJ1-2,TRBD1,-,TGTGCCAGCAGCCCTCTACAGGGGGTAAGGAGGAATGGCTACACCTTC,CASSPLQGVRRNGYTF
TRBV28,TRBJ1-5,-,few,TGTGCCAGCACGGCAGGGCAGGGCAATCAGCCCCAGCATTTT,CASTAGQGNQPQHF
TRBV6-5,TRBJ1-6,-,-,TGTGCCAGCAGTCCCCGGCCAGATGACTCACCCCTCCACTTT,CASSPRPDDSPLHF
TRBV28,TRBJ2-5,-,-,TGTGCCAGCAGGACAAACAGGGCGTCGGAGACCCAGTACTTC,CASRTNRASETQYF
TRBV28,TRBJ2-6,TRBD1,-,TGTGCCAGCACCCCCGCGGAGGGACAGGGGTCTATGTCTGGGGCCAACGTCCTGACTTTC,CASTPAEGQGSMSGANVLTF